This T cell receptor beta chain was recorded in a study of blood T cell repertoires in COVID-19. Study-wide background: Whether acute or convalescent, the COVID-19 samples came from the United States, Italy and Spain. Sources were T cells, B-cell-depleted T cells, or PBMCs; the material itself was cDNA or gDNA.

The study recruited people aged about 18 to 95 years across approximately 23 US areas. Study processing details: Scientists estimated how many nucleated cells there were by amplifying reference gene primers. Here immunoSEQ multiplex PCR was the method, and the copy in TCRdb shows in-frame clones only, minus some. V and J calls and clone size come straight from that table; D and trimming were deduced from the DNA. The table shows about 190,000 clones, with about 80% occurring only once. What was sequenced was PBMCs or T cells enriched from blood (not recorded which). The receptor was isolated from a woman aged 60 to 75 with acute COVID-19.

The DNA of the CDR3 is TGTGCCAGTAGTTTGGACAGGGTTAGCAATCAGCCCCAGCATTTT. It translates to CASSLDRVSNQPQHF. The V call is TRBV19, the J call TRBJ1-5, with TRBD1 matching 8 bases. CDR3 length equals 15 residues. V gave up 5 bases and J gave up 0 bases; unmatched junction bases: 3. The germline gives CDR1 LNHDA, CDR2 SQIVND (reference sequence).